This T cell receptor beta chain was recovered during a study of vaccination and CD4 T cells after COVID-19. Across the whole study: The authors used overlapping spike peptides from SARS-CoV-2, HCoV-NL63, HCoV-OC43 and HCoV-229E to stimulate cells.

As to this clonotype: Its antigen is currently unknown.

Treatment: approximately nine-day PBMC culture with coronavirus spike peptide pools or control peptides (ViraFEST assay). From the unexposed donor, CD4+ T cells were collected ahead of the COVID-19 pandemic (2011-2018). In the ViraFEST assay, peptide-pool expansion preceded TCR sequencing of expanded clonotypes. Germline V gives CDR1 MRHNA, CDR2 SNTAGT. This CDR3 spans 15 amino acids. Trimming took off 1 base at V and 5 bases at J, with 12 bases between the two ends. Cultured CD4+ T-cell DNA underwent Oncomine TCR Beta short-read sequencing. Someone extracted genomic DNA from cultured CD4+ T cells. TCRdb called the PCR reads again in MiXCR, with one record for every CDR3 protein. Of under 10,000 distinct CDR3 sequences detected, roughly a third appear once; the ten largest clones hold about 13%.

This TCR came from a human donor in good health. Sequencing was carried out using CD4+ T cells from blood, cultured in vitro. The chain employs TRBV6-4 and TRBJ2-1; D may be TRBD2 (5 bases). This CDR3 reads CASSDLATSDNEQFF. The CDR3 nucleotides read TGTGCCAGCAGTGACTTGGCTACTAGTGACAATGAGCAGTTCTTC.